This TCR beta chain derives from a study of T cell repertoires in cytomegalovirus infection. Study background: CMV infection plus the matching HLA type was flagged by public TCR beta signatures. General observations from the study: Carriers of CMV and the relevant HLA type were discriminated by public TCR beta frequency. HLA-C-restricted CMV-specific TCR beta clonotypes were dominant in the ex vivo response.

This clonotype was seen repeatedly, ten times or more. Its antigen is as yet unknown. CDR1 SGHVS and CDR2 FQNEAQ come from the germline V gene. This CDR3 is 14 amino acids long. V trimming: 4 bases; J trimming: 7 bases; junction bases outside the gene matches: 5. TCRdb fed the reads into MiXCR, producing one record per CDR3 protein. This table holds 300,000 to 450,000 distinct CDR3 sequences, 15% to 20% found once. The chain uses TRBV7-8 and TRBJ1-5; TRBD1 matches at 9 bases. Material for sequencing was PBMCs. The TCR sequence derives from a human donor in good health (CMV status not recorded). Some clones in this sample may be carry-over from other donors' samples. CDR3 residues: CASSSTGGGQPQHF. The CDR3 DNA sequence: TGTGCCAGCAGCTCCACAGGGGGCGGGCAGCCCCAGCATTTT. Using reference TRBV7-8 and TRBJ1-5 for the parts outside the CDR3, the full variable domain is GAGVSQSPRYKVAKRGQDVALRCDPISGHVSLFWYQQALGQGPEFLTYFQNEAQLDKSGLPSDRFFAERPEGSVSTLKIQRTQQEDSAVYLCASSSTGGGQPQHFGDGTRLSIL.